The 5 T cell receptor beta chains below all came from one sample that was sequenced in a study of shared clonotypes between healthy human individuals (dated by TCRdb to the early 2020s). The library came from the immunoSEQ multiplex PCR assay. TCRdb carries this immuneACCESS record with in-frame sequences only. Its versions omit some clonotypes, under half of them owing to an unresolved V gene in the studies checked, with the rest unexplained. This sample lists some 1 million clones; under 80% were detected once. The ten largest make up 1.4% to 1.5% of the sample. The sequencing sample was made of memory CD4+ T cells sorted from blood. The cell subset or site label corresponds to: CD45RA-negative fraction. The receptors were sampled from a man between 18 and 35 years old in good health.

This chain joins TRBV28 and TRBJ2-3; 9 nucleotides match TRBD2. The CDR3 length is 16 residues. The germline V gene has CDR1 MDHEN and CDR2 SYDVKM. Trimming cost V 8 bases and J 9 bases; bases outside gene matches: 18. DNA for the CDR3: TGTGCCAGCCACCTTAGCGGGGGAGTACGGGCTAAGACGCAGTATTTT. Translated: CASHLSGGVRAKTQYF.

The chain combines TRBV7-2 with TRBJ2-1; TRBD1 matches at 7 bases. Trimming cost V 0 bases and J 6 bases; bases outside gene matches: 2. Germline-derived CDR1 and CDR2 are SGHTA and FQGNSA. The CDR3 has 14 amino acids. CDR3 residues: CASSLATGTNEQFF. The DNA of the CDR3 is TGTGCCAGCAGCTTAGCGACAGGGACCAATGAGCAGTTCTTC.

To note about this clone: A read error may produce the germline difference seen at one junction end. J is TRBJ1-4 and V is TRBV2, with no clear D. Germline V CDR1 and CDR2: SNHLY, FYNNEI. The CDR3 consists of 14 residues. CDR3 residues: CASSEKVSLIPYVF. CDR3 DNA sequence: TGTGCCAGCAGTGAGAAGGTTTCCCTTATCCCCTACGTTTTT.

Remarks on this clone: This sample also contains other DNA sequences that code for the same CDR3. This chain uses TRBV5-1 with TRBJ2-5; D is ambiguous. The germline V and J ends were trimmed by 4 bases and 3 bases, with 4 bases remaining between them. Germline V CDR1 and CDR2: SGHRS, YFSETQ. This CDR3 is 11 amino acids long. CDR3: CASSLKETQYF. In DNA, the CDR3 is TGCGCCAGCAGCCTAAAAGAGACCCAGTACTTC.

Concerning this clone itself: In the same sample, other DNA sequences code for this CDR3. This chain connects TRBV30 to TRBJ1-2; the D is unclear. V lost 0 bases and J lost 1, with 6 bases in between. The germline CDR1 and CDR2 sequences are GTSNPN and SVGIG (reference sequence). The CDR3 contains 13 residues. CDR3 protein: CAWSVAGNYGYTF. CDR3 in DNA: TGTGCCTGGAGTGTCGCGGGTAACTATGGCTACACCTTC.